This T cell receptor (beta chain) was captured by sequencing in a study of CD8+ T cells in alopecia areata. Remarks on this clone: Antigen specificity is unknown.

Germline assignment: CDR1 SQVTM and CDR2 ANQGSEA. The V gene end was trimmed by 3 bases and the J gene end by 9 bases; junction bases not matched to a gene: 13. The CDR3 consists of 15 residues. Collection of lesional scalp punch biopsies and peripheral blood was performed in alopecia areata patients. From PBMCs, CD4+ and CD8+ T cells were sorted. Following extraction, RNA underwent reverse transcription to cDNA, which served as the sequencing template. TCRdb's copy holds only in-frame clones and misses some; the assay was immunoSEQ multiplex PCR. The table has 65,000 to 90,000 clones, just over 50% seen once; the top ten hold approximately 5.4%. Study outcomes and limitations: Higher clonality was seen in lesional scalp than in normal scalp, especially in alopecia totalis/universalis. Possibly as an HLA-related effect, TCR sharing across patients appeared less clear than in mice.

This clonotype originated in a human donor with alopecia areata. The chain has TRBV29-1 and TRBJ2-1, with 8 bases that match TRBD2. The material sequenced was NKG2D-high CD8+ T cells sorted from blood. The CDR3 is CSVEGTSSRSGEQFF. The CDR3 nucleotides read TGCAGCGTTGAGGGGACTAGTTCTCGGTCTGGTGAGCAGTTCTTC.